Listed here is a single T cell receptor (beta chain). Its specificity is not known. Pooled together were second doses at about 4 or about 12 weeks. The record originates from a study of T cell responses to AZD1222 COVID-19 vaccine. Notes on the study in general: Across the whole spike, CD4 TCRs peaked at regions 160-218 and 743-854.

In germline, CDR1 is MNHEY, CDR2 SVGAGI. V lost 4 bases and J 3 bases, leaving 9 bases between the germline ends. This CDR3 comprises 14 residues. Profiled with immunoSEQ multiplex PCR; TCRdb holds only in-frame clones, not every one. The data show more than 95,000 clones, about 88% seen once. The chain carries TRBV6-5 and TRBJ1-4; D is ambiguous. The source material was peripheral blood, sampled 28 days after the second AZD1222 dose. The TCR comes from an adult who received the AZD1222 COVID-19 vaccine. CDR3 nucleotide sequence: TGTGCCAGCAGTTCCCCTGGGTCTAATGAAAAACTGTTTTTT. Residues: CASSSPGSNEKLFF.